What follows describes a single T cell receptor beta chain. This entry comes from a study of blood T cell repertoires in COVID-19. Looking at the study overall: Researchers got acute and convalescent COVID-19 samples from the United States, Italy and Spain.

Between the trimmed V and J ends, which lost 2 bases and 7 bases, there was a span of 17 bases. Germline lookup yields CDR1 MNHNS and CDR2 SASEGT. CDR3 length equals 15 residues. Original processing methods: Amplified reference gene primers provided the basis for estimating nucleated cell counts. Assay used: immunoSEQ multiplex PCR; TCRdb lists only in-frame clones, some missing. The D gene and trimming were derived from the DNA, and the V and J assignments and clone size from that table. The table records more than 250,000 clones, around 87% of them present only once. The sample consisted of peripheral blood. This TCR was recovered from a man in his forties or fifties with active or convalescent COVID-19. This sequence joins TRBV6-1 and TRBJ1-2; D perhaps matches TRBD1 (6 bases). The CDR3 DNA reads as TGTGCCAGCAGTGAAATCGACCTCTTCAGGGGTGGCTACACCTTC. This codes for CASSEIDLFRGGYTF.